One sample yielded the 19 T cell receptor beta chains listed below, sequenced in a study of T cell responses to AZD1222 COVID-19 vaccine. Produced via immunoSEQ multiplex PCR; TCRdb's table is partial and in-frame only. The data contain fewer than 300,000 clones, about 92% of them seen just once; the ten biggest clones take up less than 0.6%. This specimen consisted of peripheral blood, obtained on day 0 of AZD1222 vaccination. The receptors were gathered from an adult in good health.

V usage is TRBV11-2 and J usage is TRBJ2-5; TRBD2 matches at 7 bases. The CDR3 covers 15 residues. After removal of 0 bases from V and 5 bases from J, the junction contained 6 bases not matched to a gene. Germline V CDR1 and CDR2: SGHAT, FQNNGV. The CDR3 nucleotides read TGTGCCAGCAGCTTAGATCACCTCGGGAGGGAGACCCAGTACTTC. Translation: CASSLDHLGRETQYF. The complete variable domain, with remaining parts taken from reference TRBV11-2 and TRBJ2-5, reads EAGVAQSPRYKIIEKRQSVAFWCNPISGHATLYWYQQILGQGPKLLIQFQNNGVVDDSQLPKDRFSAERLKGVDSTLKIQPAKLEDSAVYLCASSLDHLGRETQYFGPGTRLLVL.

The chain couples TRBV6-5 to TRBJ2-7; D is tentatively TRBD1 or TRBD2 (5 bases each). V shed 0 bases and J shed 5 bases, with 14 bases lying between them. In germline, CDR1 is MNHEY, CDR2 SVGAGI. CDR3 length: 15 residues. The chain's CDR3 is CASSYSGTLRDEQYF. CDR3 sequence (DNA): TGTGCCAGCAGTTACTCCGGGACCCTCAGGGACGAGCAGTACTTC.

This clone is a singleton in its sample. This chain joins TRBV6-5 and TRBJ1-5; D possibly corresponds to TRBD1 (6 bases). This CDR3 has 12 amino acids. V was trimmed by 6 bases and J by 7 bases, leaving 10 bases between them. Per germline, CDR1 MNHEY and CDR2 SVGAGI. Here the CDR3 reads CASSSQGQPQHF. The CDR3 bases are TGTGCCAGCAGCTCCCAGGGGCAGCCCCAGCATTTT.

The chain links TRBV3-1 (or the pseudogene TRBV3-2) to TRBJ1-1, with a tentative D call TRBD1 (5 bases). Germline V lookup: CDR1 LGHDT, CDR2 YNNKEL (reference sequence). With 3 bases removed from V and 4 bases from J, the gap between germline ends came to 12 bases. The CDR3 has 14 amino acids. CDR3 region: CASSQALGRTEAFF. Here the CDR3 DNA reads TGTGCCAGCAGCCAGGCCCTGGGACGCACTGAAGCTTTCTTT.

The V and J genes are TRBV6-1 and TRBJ1-4; D gene unclear. From germline, CDR1 is MNHNS and CDR2 SASEGT. V shed 1 base and J shed 5 bases, with 2 bases lying between them. The CDR3 runs to 12 residues. In DNA form, the CDR3 reads TGTGCCAGCAGTGAAGGGAATGAAAAACTGTTTTTT. Protein product: CASSEGNEKLFF.

This sequence joins TRBV3-1 (or the pseudogene TRBV3-2) and TRBJ1-3, with D perhaps TRBD1 (6 bases). Trimming took off 2 bases at V and 4 bases at J, with 12 bases between the two ends. Germline V gene lookup returns CDR1 LGHDT and CDR2 YNNKEL (reference sequence). CDR3 length: 15 amino acids. Written as DNA, the CDR3 is TGTGCCAGCAGCCAAACTACAGGGAGCGGAAACACCATATATTTT. Protein: CASSQTTGSGNTIYF.

The rearrangement joins TRBV4-1 to TRBJ1-4, with D perhaps matching TRBD1 (6 bases). Germline CDR1 MGHRA, CDR2 YSYEKL. The CDR3 loop spans 14 amino acids. Between the trimmed V and J ends, which lost 5 bases and 8 bases, there was a span of 15 bases. The CDR3 nucleotides read TGCGCCAGCAGCAACACGGGGACATCCGAAAAACTGTTTTTT. Its protein is CASSNTGTSEKLFF.

This clone was seen just once. The gene calls are TRBV7-8 and TRBJ2-7, with D perhaps TRBD2 (5 bases). CDR3 length: 15 residues. Germline V gene lookup returns CDR1 SGHVS and CDR2 FQNEAQ. V dropped 4 bases and J dropped 1 base, with 14 bases sitting between them. CDR3 amino acids: CASSWEQTESYEQYF. Here the CDR3 DNA reads TGTGCCAGCAGCTGGGAGCAGACTGAATCCTACGAGCAGTACTTC.

The rearrangement joins TRBV5-1 to TRBJ1-4; D may be TRBD1 (5 bases). V shed 0 bases and J shed 7 bases, with 10 bases lying between them. Germline V CDR1 and CDR2: SGHRS, YFSETQ. CDR3 length: 14 residues. CDR3 DNA sequence: TGCGCCAGCAGCTTGGGGCCGGGACGTGAAAAACTGTTTTTT. It is translated as CASSLGPGREKLFF.

This rearrangement joins TRBV2 to TRBJ2-7, with 7 bases lining up with TRBD2. Germline CDR1 reads SNHLY; CDR2 reads FYNNEI. CDR3 length: 14 amino acids. J lost 2 bases, V lost 6 bases, and 7 bases had no gene match. For the CDR3, the DNA is TGTGCCAGCAGACCGGGACTACTTACCTACGAGCAGTACTTC. It is translated as CASRPGLLTYEQYF.

The chain employs TRBV3-1 (or the pseudogene TRBV3-2) and TRBJ1-2; 8 bases line up with TRBD1. CDR3 length: 15 amino acids. J gave up 4 bases and V 3 bases, and 7 bases lay outside the gene matches. The germline gives CDR1 LGHDT, CDR2 YNNKEL (reference sequence). CDR3 sequence reads: CASSQGQVPSYGYTF. CDR3 in DNA: TGTGCCAGCAGCCAGGGACAGGTCCCTAGCTATGGCTACACCTTC.

Only one count was recorded for this clone. The rearrangement joins TRBV18 to TRBJ2-1, with D possibly TRBD2 on 6 matching bases. Trimming took 3 bases from V and 9 from J, leaving 9 bases between them. The CDR3 has 12 residues. Germline V CDR1 and CDR2: KGHSH, LQKENI. CDR3 sequence reads: CASSPRLVEQFF. The CDR3 DNA follows: TGTGCCAGCTCACCGCGACTAGTTGAGCAGTTCTTC.

The count of this clone is one. The V call is TRBV28, the J call TRBJ1-2; the D is unclear. In germline, CDR1 is MDHEN, CDR2 SYDVKM. The CDR3 spans 13 residues. V dropped 5 bases and J dropped 2 bases, with 9 bases sitting between them. The CDR3 nucleotides read TGTGCCAGCAGTCCGACCCTCAACTATGGCTACACCTTC. Its translation: CASSPTLNYGYTF.

The rearrangement links TRBV5-5 to TRBJ1-2; no clear D. Germline V gene sequence: CDR1 SGHKS, CDR2 YYEKEE (reference sequence). Trimming took 3 bases from V and 1 from J, leaving 10 bases between them. There are 14 residues in the CDR3. The DNA of the CDR3 is TGTGCCAGCAGCTATTCAACAGATAACTATGGCTACACCTTC. It is translated as CASSYSTDNYGYTF.

This chain joins TRBV6-5 and TRBJ2-7; 8 bases are shared with TRBD2. In germline, CDR1 is MNHEY, CDR2 SVGAGI. V was clipped by 5 bases and J by 4 bases; unmatched bases: 7. The CDR3 is 14 amino acids. The CDR3: CASSISGTSYEQYF. CDR3 DNA: TGTGCCAGCAGTATTAGCGGGACTTCTTACGAGCAGTACTTC.

In the case of this clone: An end of the junction does not agree with germline; a read error may underlie this. The J gene is TRBJ2-7, the V gene TRBV11-3, with 14 bases identical to TRBD2. The CDR3 runs to 15 residues. The germline gives CDR1 SGHNT, CDR2 YENEEA. CDR3 protein: CASSPGTSGRFELYF. The CDR3 region has the DNA TGTGCCAGCAGCCCCGGGACTAGCGGGAGATTTGAGCTGTACTTC.

The chain employs TRBV5-1 and TRBJ2-2, with 7 bases fitting TRBD1. There are 16 residues in the CDR3. Germline CDR1 SGHRS, CDR2 YFSETQ. Trimming took 4 bases from V and 5 from J; bases not matched to a gene: 11. Here the CDR3 DNA reads TGCGCCAGCAGCATTCAATCAGGGGGAGAGACCGGGGAGCTGTTTTTT. It translates to CASSIQSGGETGELFF.

The chain uses TRBV3-1 (or the pseudogene TRBV3-2) and TRBJ2-7; tentatively, D is TRBD1 or TRBD2 (7 bases each). Trimming took off 1 base at V and 12 bases at J, with 22 bases between the two ends. CDR3 size: 15 residues. Germline V gene lookup returns CDR1 LGHDT and CDR2 YNNKEL (reference sequence). The CDR3 protein is CASSQGQGPAGRRYF. CDR3 bases: TGTGCCAGCAGCCAAGGACAGGGTCCAGCGGGGCGACGGTACTTC.

The genes are TRBV7-8 and TRBJ2-3; D is perhaps TRBD1 (7 bases). Germline-derived CDR1 and CDR2 are SGHVS and FQNEAQ. This CDR3 contains 16 residues. V was clipped by 5 bases and J by 1 base, with 16 bases between them. Here the CDR3 reads CASSLTRGVRTDTQYF. The DNA for the CDR3 is TGTGCCAGCAGCCTAACCAGGGGGGTTCGCACAGATACGCAGTATTTT.